This TCR beta chain was obtained from a study of immune characterization of retroperitoneal liposarcoma. Between the trimmed V and J ends, which lost 8 bases and 3 bases, there was a span of 24 bases. CDR3 length equals 17 residues. Via MiXCR, TCRdb re-called the PCR reads, giving one row per CDR3 protein. The sample shows some 9,800 distinct CDR3 sequences, about a quarter of them seen only once. The J gene is TRBJ2-4, the V gene TRBV5-3, with D perhaps TRBD2 (6 bases). TRBV5-3 is treated as an ORF (open reading frame) with a function not yet certain. What was sequenced was tumor tissue. The receptor was derived from a female donor with retroperitoneal liposarcoma. CDR3 region: CASSLGGSQIGKNIQYF. DNA for the CDR3: TGTGCCAGCTCCCTGGGGGGTTCTCAAATAGGCAAAAACATTCAGTACTTC.